A single sample gave rise to the 18 T cell receptor beta chains below, sequenced in a study of OX40 agonist ivuxolimab in advanced cancers. Sequencing used immunoSEQ multiplex PCR; TCRdb keeps in-frame clones, though not all of them. This table holds about 22,000 clones, 84% found once. Specimen: CD4+ or CD8+ T cells sorted from blood, collected in a trial of the OX40 agonist ivuxolimab. Every receptor here comes from an adult with an advanced solid tumor such as melanoma, head and neck, liver or kidney cancer.

The rearrangement links TRBV30 to TRBJ2-3, with TRBD2 matching 9 bases. Trimming removed 0 bases from V and 2 bases from J; junction bases left unmatched: 6. This CDR3 has 16 residues. Germline V gives CDR1 GTSNPN, CDR2 SVGIG (reference sequence). CDR3 amino acids: CAWSVKVAGATDTQYF. The CDR3 nucleotides read TGTGCCTGGAGTGTGAAGGTAGCGGGGGCCACAGATACGCAGTATTTT.

J is TRBJ1-5 and V is TRBV6-5, with D possibly being TRBD1 (5 bases). Germline V CDR1 and CDR2: MNHEY, SVGAGI. V was clipped by 0 bases and J by 9 bases, with 12 bases between them. The CDR3 loop spans 14 amino acids. The DNA of the CDR3 is TGTGCCAGCAGTTACTCGACGACAGACCGGCCCCAGCATTTT. Protein sequence: CASSYSTTDRPQHF.

The genes are TRBV27 and TRBJ2-1; D gene ambiguous. Trimming stripped 3 bases from V and 7 bases from J, with 7 bases between. The V gene's germline CDR1 is MNHEY and CDR2 SMNVEV (reference sequence). The CDR3 is 12 amino acids. The CDR3 here is CASSLTHNEQFF. CDR3 coding DNA: TGTGCCAGCAGTTTGACCCATAATGAGCAGTTCTTC.

The genes are TRBV10-2 and TRBJ2-5; the D gene is possibly TRBD2 (5 bases). V was pared by 5 bases and J by 2 bases, with 21 bases between. The CDR3 has 17 residues. CDR1 and CDR2 (germline): WSHSY, SAAADI. CDR3 residues: CASSRTGRWERQETQYF. The CDR3 nucleotides read TGCGCCAGCAGTCGAACCGGTCGGTGGGAGCGTCAAGAGACCCAGTACTTC.

The chain carries TRBV5-1 and TRBJ2-7; D is perhaps TRBD1 or TRBD2 (5 bases each). Germline V lookup: CDR1 SGHRS, CDR2 YFSETQ. V lost 0 bases to trimming and J lost 3 bases, with 19 bases between them. There are 17 residues in the CDR3. CDR3 in DNA: TGCGCCAGCAGCTTGGTGACGACCCGGGACCTCAGCTACGAGCAGTACTTC. Its translation: CASSLVTTRDLSYEQYF. The full variable domain, its missing parts supplied by reference TRBV5-1 and TRBJ2-7, is KAGVTQTPRYLIKTRGQQVTLSCSPISGHRSVSWYQQTPGQGLQFLFEYFSETQRNKGNFPGRFSGRQFSNSRSEMNVSTLELGDSALYLCASSLVTTRDLSYEQYFGPGTRLTVT.

The CDR3 is CASSLRADSHYGYTF. Written as DNA, the CDR3 is TGCGCCAGCAGCCTTAGGGCCGATTCGCACTATGGCTACACCTTC. The chain joins TRBV5-1 to TRBJ1-2; D unclear. V was clipped by 4 bases and J by 3 bases, with 16 bases between them. This CDR3 comprises 15 residues. CDR1 and CDR2 (germline): SGHRS, YFSETQ.

This chain uses TRBV7-3 with TRBJ2-5; 9 positions match TRBD2. J gave up 5 bases and V 2 bases, and 6 bases lay outside the gene matches. The CDR3 runs to 15 residues. From germline, CDR1 is SGHTA and CDR2 FQGTGA. CDR3 bases: TGTGCCAGCAGCTTAGCGGGAGGGATCTTTGAGACCCAGTACTTC. This codes for CASSLAGGIFETQYF.

The genes are TRBV9 and TRBJ2-7; D call uncertain. Germline V gene lookup returns CDR1 SGDLS and CDR2 YYNGEE. V was clipped by 2 bases and J by 2 bases, with 14 bases between them. CDR3 length equals 15 residues. CDR3 bases: TGTGCCAGCAGCGTTGAAGATAACGGAGCCTACGAGCAGTACTTC. Residues: CASSVEDNGAYEQYF.

This chain links TRBV6-1 with TRBJ1-1, with TRBD1 matching 9 bases. In germline, CDR1 is MNHNS, CDR2 SASEGT. The V segment lost 2 bases and the J segment 4 bases; nucleotides outside the gene matches: 8. CDR3 length: 16 residues. The CDR3 nucleotides are TGTGCCAGCAGTGAATTCACAGGGGGCGCCGGCACTGAAGCTTTCTTT. Translating gives CASSEFTGGAGTEAFF.

This chain joins TRBV15 and TRBJ2-1, with D unclear. Per germline, CDR1 LNHNV and CDR2 YYDKDF (reference sequence). This CDR3 is built from 13 residues. Trimming cost V 8 bases and J 1 base, with 9 bases left between them. The CDR3 DNA follows: TGTGCCACCGGGGTCCAGTCCTACAATGAGCAGTTCTTC. Encoded protein: CATGVQSYNEQFF.

This clone was seen only once. The chain joins TRBV25-1 to TRBJ2-7, with D perhaps being TRBD1 or TRBD2 (5 bases each). Trimming took off 4 bases at V and 3 bases at J, with 10 bases between the two ends. The CDR3 loop spans 13 amino acids. Germline V gives CDR1 MGHDK, CDR2 SYGVNS. CDR3 in DNA: TGTGCCAGCAGTGCAGGGACGGGCTACGAGCAGTACTTC. Its translation: CASSAGTGYEQYF.

V and J are TRBV13 and TRBJ2-5; 8 bases are shared with TRBD2. J was trimmed by 5 bases and V by 1 base; bases with no gene match: 12. This CDR3 spans 17 amino acids. CDR1 is PRHDT, CDR2 FYEKMQ, per germline (reference sequence). In nucleotides, the CDR3 is TGTGCCAGCAGCTTAGAGGGGACGGGGGGGCCCTTGGAGACCCAGTACTTC. Encoded protein: CASSLEGTGGPLETQYF.

The rearrangement joins TRBV11-2 to TRBJ2-1; the D is unclear. The V end was cut by 1 base, the J end by 10 bases, with 8 bases between. The CDR3 loop spans 12 amino acids. Germline V gene sequence: CDR1 SGHAT, CDR2 FQNNGV. The CDR3 reads CASSLGAQEQFF. The CDR3 DNA sequence: TGTGCCAGCAGCTTAGGGGCCCAGGAGCAGTTCTTC. Full variable domain (rest looked up from reference TRBV11-2 and TRBJ2-1): EAGVAQSPRYKIIEKRQSVAFWCNPISGHATLYWYQQILGQGPKLLIQFQNNGVVDDSQLPKDRFSAERLKGVDSTLKIQPAKLEDSAVYLCASSLGAQEQFFGPGTRLTVL.

V is TRBV5-8 and J is TRBJ1-5; D is perhaps TRBD1 (5 bases). Germline-derived CDR1 and CDR2 are SGHTS and YDEGEE. This CDR3 region has 15 residues. V lost 3 bases and J lost 0, with 10 bases in between. CDR3 sequence: CASSWQGYSNQPQHF. The CDR3 region has the DNA TGTGCCAGCAGCTGGCAGGGTTATAGCAATCAGCCCCAGCATTTT. Full variable domain (rest looked up from reference TRBV5-8 and TRBJ1-5): EAGVTQSPTHLIKTRGQQATLRCSPISGHTSVYWYQQALGLGLQFLLWYDEGEERNRGNFPPRFSGRQFPNYSSELNVNALELEDSALYLCASSWQGYSNQPQHFGDGTRLSIL.

The chain carries TRBV7-8 and TRBJ2-7; 7 nucleotides match TRBD1. The V gene end was trimmed by 4 bases and the J gene end by 0 bases; junction bases not matched to a gene: 9. The CDR3 sequence is 16 residues long. From germline, CDR1 is SGHVS and CDR2 FQNEAQ. The DNA of the CDR3 is TGTGCCAGCAGCTCGTCCCGGGACAGACCCTCCTACGAGCAGTACTTC. Translated, it gives CASSSSRDRPSYEQYF.

This chain connects TRBV5-5 to TRBJ1-2; D ambiguous. The length of the CDR3 is 14 residues. V lost 1 base and J lost 1, with 8 bases in between. The germline CDR1 and CDR2 sequences are SGHKS and YYEKEE (reference sequence). The CDR3 here is CASSLRGFNYGYTF. In DNA form, the CDR3 reads TGTGCCAGCAGCTTGCGGGGATTTAACTATGGCTACACCTTC.

The rearrangement uses TRBV30 and TRBJ1-2; 10 positions agree with TRBD1. After removal of 5 bases from V and 2 bases from J, the junction contained 5 bases not matched to a gene. Germline lookup yields CDR1 GTSNPN and CDR2 SVGIG (reference sequence). The CDR3 sequence is 14 residues long. The chain's CDR3 is CAWAETGGNYGYTF. In nucleotides, the CDR3 is TGTGCCTGGGCCGAGACAGGGGGCAACTATGGCTACACCTTC.

This sequence joins TRBV27 and TRBJ1-6; no definite D call. The ends were cut back, 2 bases at V and 7 bases at J, with 18 bases in the middle. CDR1 is MNHEY and CDR2 is SMNVEV in the germline V gene (reference sequence). The CDR3 has 17 residues. The DNA for the CDR3 is TGTGCCAGCAGTTTACTCCGGTCGGGAGGTGGGAATTCACCCCTCCACTTT. Its protein is CASSLLRSGGGNSPLHF.